This T cell receptor beta chain was sequenced during a study of blood T cell repertoires in COVID-19. The table came from immunoSEQ multiplex PCR; TCRdb's copy has only in-frame clones and leaves some out. This sample yields around 150,000 clones, of which 80% to 95% are seen a single time; about 5% belongs to the top ten. The V gene lost 2 bases and the J gene lost 10 bases, with 6 bases spanning the gap. CDR1 and CDR2 (germline): LNHDA, SQIVND (reference sequence). This CDR3 region has 12 residues. Sequencing was carried out using peripheral blood. This receptor was taken from a woman aged 50 to 65 with acute or convalescent COVID-19. The gene calls are TRBV19 and TRBJ1-6; maybe TRBD1 (5 bases). The DNA for the CDR3 is TGTGCCAGTAGTATAAAGGGGTCACCCCTCCACTTT. Protein: CASSIKGSPLHF.